This TCR beta chain was recovered during a study of blood T cells in healthy people across ages. Study-level points and caveats: Whereas aged donors had fewer naive CD4+ cells, long-lived donors had more of them and higher diversity.

This clonotype was detected once. Its cognate antigen is unknown. Germline trimming cut 5 bases from V and 8 bases from J; bases unmatched to any gene: 5. The CDR3 sequence is 13 residues long. The use of a sample-barcoded 5' primer and a J-beta primer mix characterized a second PCR of roughly 6 to 11 cycles. TCRdb independently ran MiXCR on the 5' RACE reads; one entry per CDR3 protein. The table lists about 670,000 distinct CDR3 sequences, around 50% of them singletons, with about 14% in the top ten. The sequenced sample consisted of blood. The sequence was obtained from a woman older than 75 in good health. V usage is TRBV12-3 or TRBV12-4 and J usage is TRBJ1-4; 7 nucleotides align to TRBD1. CDR3 bases: TGTGCCAGCAGTCAATACAGGGGCGAAAAACTGTTTTTT. Translated, it gives CASSQYRGEKLFF.